Listed below are T cell receptor beta chains from one sample, sequenced in a study of T cell changes during pregnancy in multiple sclerosis. TCRdb keeps only in-frame clones here, not all; method: immunoSEQ multiplex PCR. The sample has some 49,000 clones; around 90% are singletons. The sample was CD8+ T cells from peripheral blood mononuclear cells, taken in the second trimester of pregnancy. Receptors were obtained from a female donor with multiple sclerosis, enrolled in a pregnancy study. CDR3s include the opening cysteine and the closing phenylalanine or tryptophan. The D gene is left open where the match is weak. Rows give clone size only sometimes, using once, few, many, or a class for an expanded clone.

J gene | D gene | V gene | clone size | CDR3 DNA | CDR3 protein
TRBJ1-5 | . | TRBV7-9 | . | TGTGCCAGCAGCTTTACAGATAGCAATCAGCCCCAGCATTTT | CASSFTDSNQPQHF
TRBJ2-7 | . | TRBV29-1 | once | TGCAGCGTTGGGAAAGGGGCTGTACCTCTCTACGAGCAGTACTTC | CSVGKGAVPLYEQYF
TRBJ1-1 | TRBD1 | TRBV4-2 | few | TGTGCCAGCAGCCAGCGACAGGGGGACACTGAAGCTTTCTTT | CASSQRQGDTEAFF
TRBJ2-7 | TRBD1 | TRBV5-4 | . | TGTGCCAGCAGCATTGGACAGGGGGAGGGCTACGAGCAGTACTTC | CASSIGQGEGYEQYF
TRBJ1-6 | . | TRBV7-8 | . | TGTGCCAGCAGCTTAGGGAAACCCATTGGCGGTTCACCCCTCCACTTT | CASSLGKPIGGSPLHF
TRBJ1-1 | . | TRBV20-1 | . | TGCAGTGCCCCCTCGAACACTGAAGCTTTCTTT | CSAPSNTEAFF
TRBJ2-7 | TRBD1 | TRBV7-9 | . | TGTGCCAGCAGTCTACAGGGGAACGAGCAGTACTTC | CASSLQGNEQYF
TRBJ1-3 | . | TRBV14 | . | TGTGCCAGCAGCCAGGAGGGGTACTCTGGAAACACCATATATTTT | CASSQEGYSGNTIYF
TRBJ1-2 | . | TRBV6-1 | . | TGTGCCAGCAGTCCTACTCCAGGGAACTATGGCTACACCTTC | CASSPTPGNYGYTF
TRBJ1-2 | TRBD1 | TRBV11-2 | . | TGTGCCAGCAGCTTAGGGCTCGGACAGGTCTTCGCGGGCTACACCTTC | CASSLGLGQVFAGYTF
TRBJ2-1 | TRBD1 | TRBV15 | . | TGTGCCACCAGCCGCCGGGACAGTGATGAGCAGTTCTTC | CATSRRDSDEQFF
TRBJ2-1 | TRBD2 | TRBV11-1 | . | TGTGCCAGCAGTTGGACTAGCGGAGATCGCCTTTACAATGAGCAGTTCTTC | CASSWTSGDRLYNEQFF
TRBJ2-7 | . | TRBV5-6 | few | TGTGCCAGCAGCTTGGAAGGGGCCCCCTACGAGCAGTACTTC | CASSLEGAPYEQYF
TRBJ2-7 | TRBD2 | TRBV6-5 | . | TGTGCCAGCAGTTATCGTGGCGGGGGGCTCTACGAGCAGTACTTC | CASSYRGGGLYEQYF
TRBJ2-5 | . | TRBV7-9 | . | TGTGCCTCTGCGGTTGGGTCTTCGGAGACCCAGTACTTC | CASAVGSSETQYF
TRBJ2-6 | . | TRBV30 | . | TGTGCCTGGAGTACGGGGGCTGGGGCCAACGTCCTGACTTTC | CAWSTGAGANVLTF
TRBJ1-1 | . | TRBV7-6 | . | TGTGCCAGCAGTGGCGGGCGGCAGAACACTGAAGCTTTCTTT | CASSGGRQNTEAFF
TRBJ2-1 | . | TRBV4-1 | . | TGCGCCAGCAGCCCTCAGGGGTCCTACAATGAGCAGTTCTTC | CASSPQGSYNEQFF
TRBJ2-3 | TRBD2 | TRBV5-4 | once | TGTGCCAGCAGCTTGGTGGCGGGGGGAACAGATACGCAGTATTTT | CASSLVAGGTDTQYF
TRBJ2-2 | TRBD2 | TRBV9 | . | TGTGCCAGCAGCGTAGGACTAGCGGGGAACACCGGGGAGCTGTTTTTT | CASSVGLAGNTGELFF
TRBJ2-2 | . | TRBV6-4 | . | TGTGCCAGCCGAGGGGGACAGAACACCGGGGAGCTGTTTTTT | CASRGGQNTGELFF
TRBJ1-3 | . | TRBV2 | . | TGTGCCATCATACAGGGAAACACCATATATTTT | CAIIQGNTIYF
TRBJ2-7 | . | TRBV5-4 | . | TGTGCCAGCAGCCCGGTGGGGGGATCCTACGAGCAGTACTTC | CASSPVGGSYEQYF
TRBJ1-2 | TRBD1 | TRBV2 | . | TGTGCCACGTACACAGGGGACTCAGGCTATGGCTACACCTTC | CATYTGDSGYGYTF
TRBJ1-2 | . | TRBV14 | . | TGTGCCAGCAGCCAGGGCACTAACTATGGCTACACCTTC | CASSQGTNYGYTF
TRBJ1-6 | TRBD1 | TRBV12-5 | . | TGTGCTAGTGCCCGGAGTAACAGGGGAGGAGCACCCCTCCACTTT | CASARSNRGGAPLHF
TRBJ2-3 | TRBD2 | TRBV11-2 | . | TGTGCCAGCAGCCAGCGGGGGGATGGCACAGATACGCAGTATTTT | CASSQRGDGTDTQYF
TRBJ1-5 | . | TRBV5-5 | medium-sized | TGTGCCAGCAGCCGGGAGGTGAGCAATCAGCCCCAGCATTTT | CASSREVSNQPQHF
TRBJ2-3 | TRBD2 | TRBV11-2 | . | TGTGCCAGCAGCTTAGGTCCGCGGGGGGGCACAGATACGCAGTATTTT | CASSLGPRGGTDTQYF
TRBJ2-7 | . | TRBV4-3 | . | TGCGCCAGCAGCCAAGACAGTGTGTCGGGGGCCTACGAGCAGTACTTC | CASSQDSVSGAYEQYF
TRBJ1-1 | TRBD1 | TRBV27 | . | TGTGCCAGCAGTCGACTGGGACAGTTGAACACTGAAGCTTTCTTT | CASSRLGQLNTEAFF